This T cell receptor (beta chain) was captured in a study of shared clonotypes between healthy human individuals. Findings and caveats of the study: Sorted-subset sequencing, rarefaction showed, was incomplete despite large depth.

As concerns this clone: The antigen is unknown.

The assay was immunoSEQ multiplex PCR, and TCRdb's table has in-frame clones only and misses some. This sample has about 1 million clones, with 65% to 75% found just once. Sequencing was carried out using memory CD4+ T cells sorted from blood. Subset: CD45RA-negative fraction. The clonotype was recovered from a man between 18 and 35 years old in good health.

The CDR3 nucleotides are TGTGCCAGCAGCCACGCGGGCGTCGAATCACCCCTCCACTTT. Amino acids: CASSHAGVESPLHF. V usage is TRBV5-6 and J usage is TRBJ1-6; no clear D gene. Germline V lookup: CDR1 SGHDT, CDR2 YYEEEE. The CDR3 sequence is 14 residues long. V lost 4 bases and J 10 bases, leaving 15 bases between the germline ends.